This T cell receptor beta chain was found in a study of shared clonotypes between healthy human individuals. Study results and caveats: The sharing of 4% to 5.5% of naive CD4 clonotypes was seen across a handful of donors.

In its sample, this clone was seen a few times. What it binds is not known. The CDR3 has 15 residues. The germline V gene has CDR1 PRHDT and CDR2 FYEKMQ (reference sequence). The V end was cut by 6 bases, the J end by 1 base, with 15 bases between. The method was immunoSEQ multiplex PCR; TCRdb's version includes in-frame clones alone and lacks a portion of them. The repertoire holds about 770,000 clones, 72% seen once, with more than 1.5% in the top ten. This receptor was taken from a woman in her twenties or thirties in good health. The J gene is TRBJ1-2, the V gene TRBV13, with D possibly being TRBD1 (5 bases). Material: memory CD4+ T cells sorted from blood. Subset described: CD45RA-negative fraction. CDR3 sequence: CASSPGLDSNYGYTF. Here the CDR3 DNA reads TGTGCCAGCAGTCCTGGACTCGACAGTAACTATGGCTACACCTTC. The whole variable domain, filled in from reference TRBV13 and TRBJ1-2, reads AAGVIQSPRHLIKEKRETATLKCYPIPRHDTVYWYQQGPGQDPQFLISFYEKMQSDKGSIPDRFSAQQFSDYHSELNMSSLELGDSALYFCASSPGLDSNYGYTFGSGTRLTVV.